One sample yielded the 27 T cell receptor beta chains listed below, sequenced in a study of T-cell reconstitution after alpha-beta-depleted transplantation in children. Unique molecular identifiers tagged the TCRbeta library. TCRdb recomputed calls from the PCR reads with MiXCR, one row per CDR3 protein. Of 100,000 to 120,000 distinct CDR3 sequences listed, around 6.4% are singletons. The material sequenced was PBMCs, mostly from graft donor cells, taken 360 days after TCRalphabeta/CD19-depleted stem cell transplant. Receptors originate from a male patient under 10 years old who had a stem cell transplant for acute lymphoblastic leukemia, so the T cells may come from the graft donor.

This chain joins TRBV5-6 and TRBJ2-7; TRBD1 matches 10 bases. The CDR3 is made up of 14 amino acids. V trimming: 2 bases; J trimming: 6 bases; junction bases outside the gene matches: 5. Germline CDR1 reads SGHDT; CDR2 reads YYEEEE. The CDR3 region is CASSFGTGVFEQYF. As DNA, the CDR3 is TGTGCCAGCAGCTTCGGGACAGGGGTTTTCGAGCAGTACTTC.

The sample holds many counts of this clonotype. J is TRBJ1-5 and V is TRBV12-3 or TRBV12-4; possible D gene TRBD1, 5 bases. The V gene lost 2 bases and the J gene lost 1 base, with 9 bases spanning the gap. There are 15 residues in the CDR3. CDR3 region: CASSLYRTSNQPQHF. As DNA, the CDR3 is TGTGCCAGCAGTTTATACAGGACGAGCAATCAGCCCCAGCATTTT.

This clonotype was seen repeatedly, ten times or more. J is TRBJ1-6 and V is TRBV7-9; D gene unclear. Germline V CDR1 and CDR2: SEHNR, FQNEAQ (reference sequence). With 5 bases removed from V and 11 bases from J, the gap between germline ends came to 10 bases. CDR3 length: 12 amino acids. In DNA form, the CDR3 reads TGTGCCAGCAGCCCTGGAGGTACACCCCTCCACTTT. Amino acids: CASSPGGTPLHF.

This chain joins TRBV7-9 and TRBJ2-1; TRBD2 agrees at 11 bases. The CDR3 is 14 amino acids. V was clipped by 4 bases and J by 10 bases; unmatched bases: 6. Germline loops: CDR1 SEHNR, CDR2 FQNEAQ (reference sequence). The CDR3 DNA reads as TGTGCCAGCAGCTCACTAGCGGGAGTTTGGGAGCAGTTCTTC. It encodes CASSSLAGVWEQFF.

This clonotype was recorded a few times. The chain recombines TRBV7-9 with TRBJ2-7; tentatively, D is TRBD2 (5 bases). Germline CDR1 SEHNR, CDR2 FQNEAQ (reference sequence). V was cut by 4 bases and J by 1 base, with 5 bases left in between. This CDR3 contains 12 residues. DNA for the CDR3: TGTGCCAGCAGCTGGGAGTCCTACGAGCAGTACTTC. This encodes CASSWESYEQYF.

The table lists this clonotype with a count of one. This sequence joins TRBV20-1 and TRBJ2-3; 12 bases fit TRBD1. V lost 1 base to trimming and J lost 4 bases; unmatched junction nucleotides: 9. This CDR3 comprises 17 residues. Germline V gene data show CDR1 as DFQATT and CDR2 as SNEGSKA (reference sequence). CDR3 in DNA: TGCAGTGCTAGAGTAGGGGAGGGGACAGGGGGCGCAGATACGCAGTATTTT. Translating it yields CSARVGEGTGGADTQYF.

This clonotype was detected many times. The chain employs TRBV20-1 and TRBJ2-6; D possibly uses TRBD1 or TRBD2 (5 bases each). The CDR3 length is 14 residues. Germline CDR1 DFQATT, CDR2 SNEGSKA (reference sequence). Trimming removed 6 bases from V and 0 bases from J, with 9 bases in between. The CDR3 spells CSARDGSGANVLTF. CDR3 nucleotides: TGCAGTGCCCGGGACGGCTCTGGGGCCAACGTCCTGACTTTC.

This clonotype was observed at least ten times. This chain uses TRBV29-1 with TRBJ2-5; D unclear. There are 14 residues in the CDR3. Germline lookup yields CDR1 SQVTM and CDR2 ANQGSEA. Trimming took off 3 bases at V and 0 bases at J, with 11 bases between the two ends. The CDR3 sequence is CSVDSGGYQETQYF. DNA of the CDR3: TGCAGCGTTGATTCGGGCGGTTACCAAGAGACCCAGTACTTC.

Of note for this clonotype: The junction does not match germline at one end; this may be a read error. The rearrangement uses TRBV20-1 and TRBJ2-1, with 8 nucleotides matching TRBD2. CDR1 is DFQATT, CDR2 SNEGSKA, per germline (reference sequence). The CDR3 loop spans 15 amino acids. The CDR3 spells CCARGFLAGYNEQFF. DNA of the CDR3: TGCTGTGCTAGAGGATTCCTAGCGGGCTACAATGAGCAGTTCTTC.

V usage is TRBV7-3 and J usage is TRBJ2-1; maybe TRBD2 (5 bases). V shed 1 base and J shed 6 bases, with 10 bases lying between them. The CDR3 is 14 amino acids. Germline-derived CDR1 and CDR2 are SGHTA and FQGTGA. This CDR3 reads CASSLNLGSNEQFF. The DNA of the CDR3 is TGTGCCAGCAGCTTAAATCTGGGGAGCAATGAGCAGTTCTTC.

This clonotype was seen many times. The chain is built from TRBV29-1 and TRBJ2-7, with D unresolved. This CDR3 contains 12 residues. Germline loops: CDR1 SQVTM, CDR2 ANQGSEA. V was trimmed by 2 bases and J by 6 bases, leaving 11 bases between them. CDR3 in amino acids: CSVETWGSEQYF. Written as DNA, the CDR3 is TGCAGCGTTGAAACCTGGGGTAGCGAGCAGTACTTC.

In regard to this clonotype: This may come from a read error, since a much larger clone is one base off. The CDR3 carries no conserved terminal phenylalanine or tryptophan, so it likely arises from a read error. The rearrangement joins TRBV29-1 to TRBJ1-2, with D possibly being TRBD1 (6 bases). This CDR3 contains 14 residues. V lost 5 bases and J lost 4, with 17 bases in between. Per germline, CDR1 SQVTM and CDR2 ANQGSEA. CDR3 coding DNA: TGCAGCGTTCCCTCCCCCCGGGGGCCCTATGGCTACACCTAC. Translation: CSVPSPRGPYGYTY.

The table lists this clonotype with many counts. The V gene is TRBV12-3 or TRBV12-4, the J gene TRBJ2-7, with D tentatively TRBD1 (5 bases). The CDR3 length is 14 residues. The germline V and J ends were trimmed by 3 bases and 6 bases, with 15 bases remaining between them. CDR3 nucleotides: TGTGCCAGCAGTTTGGCAGGGAATCCCCCCGAGCAGTACTTC. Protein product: CASSLAGNPPEQYF.

The CDR3 spells CASSQVARAHTDTQYF. The DNA for the CDR3 is TGTGCCAGCAGCCAAGTCGCGCGCGCCCACACAGATACGCAGTATTTT. This chain joins TRBV14 and TRBJ2-3; D remains unclear. Trimming took 1 base from V and 2 from J, leaving 13 bases between them. Germline V gene lookup returns CDR1 SGHDN and CDR2 FVKESK. This CDR3 region has 16 residues.

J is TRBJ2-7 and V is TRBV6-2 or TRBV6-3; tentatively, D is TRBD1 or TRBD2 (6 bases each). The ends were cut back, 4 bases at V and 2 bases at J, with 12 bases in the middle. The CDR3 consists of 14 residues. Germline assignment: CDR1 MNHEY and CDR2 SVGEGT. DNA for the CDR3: TGTGCCAGCAGTTCTCGCCGGGGGCCCTACGAGCAGTACTTC. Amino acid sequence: CASSSRRGPYEQYF.

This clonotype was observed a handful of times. This CDR3 reads CASSLQGLSSYNEQFF. The CDR3 DNA follows: TGTGCCAGCAGTTTACAGGGCCTAAGCTCCTACAATGAGCAGTTCTTC. The V gene is TRBV12-3 or TRBV12-4, the J gene TRBJ2-1; possible D gene TRBD1, 5 bases. The CDR3 sequence is 16 residues long. Trimming took 2 bases from V and 0 from J, leaving 11 bases between them.

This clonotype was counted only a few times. Written as DNA, the CDR3 is TGCGGTGTTCCACAGGTGAATCAGCCCCAGCATTTT. This gives the protein CGVPQVNQPQHF. The V gene is TRBV20-1, the J gene TRBJ1-5; possible D gene TRBD1, 5 bases. CDR3 length: 12 amino acids. Per the germline V gene, CDR1 is DFQATT and CDR2 is SNEGSKA (reference sequence).

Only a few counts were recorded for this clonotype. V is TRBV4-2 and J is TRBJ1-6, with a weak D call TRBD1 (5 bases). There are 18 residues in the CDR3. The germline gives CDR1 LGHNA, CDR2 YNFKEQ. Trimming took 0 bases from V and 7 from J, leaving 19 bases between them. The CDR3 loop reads CASSQDPRGGNPNSPLHF. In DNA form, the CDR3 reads TGTGCCAGCAGCCAAGATCCGAGGGGAGGGAACCCCAATTCACCCCTCCACTTT.

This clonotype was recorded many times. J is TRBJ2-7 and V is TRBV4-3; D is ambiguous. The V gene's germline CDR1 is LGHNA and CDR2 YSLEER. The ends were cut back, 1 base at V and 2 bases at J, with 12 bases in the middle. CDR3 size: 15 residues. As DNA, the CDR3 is TGCGCCAGCAGCCAAGTGCCTATTCCCCCCTACGAGCAGTACTTC. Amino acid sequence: CASSQVPIPPYEQYF.

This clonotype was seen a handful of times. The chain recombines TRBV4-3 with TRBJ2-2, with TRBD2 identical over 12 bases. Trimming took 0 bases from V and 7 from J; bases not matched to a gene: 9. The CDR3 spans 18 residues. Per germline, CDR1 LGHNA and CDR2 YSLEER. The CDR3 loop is CASSQEGATSGRGGELFF. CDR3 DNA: TGCGCCAGCAGCCAAGAGGGGGCGACTAGCGGGAGAGGCGGGGAGCTGTTTTTT.

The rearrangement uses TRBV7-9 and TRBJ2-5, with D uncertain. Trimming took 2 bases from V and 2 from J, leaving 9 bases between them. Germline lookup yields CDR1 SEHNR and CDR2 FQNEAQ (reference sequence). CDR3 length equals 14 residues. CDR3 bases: TGTGCCAGCAGCTTACAAGAACAGCAAGAGACCCAGTACTTC. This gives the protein CASSLQEQQETQYF. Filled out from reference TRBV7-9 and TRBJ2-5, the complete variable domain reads DTGVSQNPRHKITKRGQNVTFRCDPISEHNRLYWYRQTLGQGPEFLTYFQNEAQLEKSRLLSDRFSAERPKGSFSTLEIQRTEQGDSAMYLCASSLQEQQETQYFGPGTRLLVL.

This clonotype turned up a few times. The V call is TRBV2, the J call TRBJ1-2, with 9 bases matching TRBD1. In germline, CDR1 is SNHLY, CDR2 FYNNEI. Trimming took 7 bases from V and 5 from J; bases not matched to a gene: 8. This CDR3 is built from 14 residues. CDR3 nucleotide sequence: TGTGCCAGCACTTTTTCTGACAGGGGGTATGGCTACACCTTC. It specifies CASTFSDRGYGYTF.

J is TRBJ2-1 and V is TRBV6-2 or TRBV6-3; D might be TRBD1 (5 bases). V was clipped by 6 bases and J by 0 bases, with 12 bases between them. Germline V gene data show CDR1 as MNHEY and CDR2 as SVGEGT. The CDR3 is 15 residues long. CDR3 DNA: TGTGCCAGCAGCCTCGACAGCTTCTCCTACAATGAGCAGTTCTTC. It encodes CASSLDSFSYNEQFF.

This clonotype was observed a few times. CDR3 amino acids: CASRGTGVYEQYF. CDR3 coding DNA: TGTGCCAGCAGGGGGACAGGAGTCTACGAGCAGTACTTC. The chain combines TRBV2 with TRBJ2-7; 8 positions match TRBD1. Germline trimming cut 6 bases from V and 3 bases from J; bases unmatched to any gene: 4. The CDR3 is made up of 13 amino acids. CDR1 SNHLY and CDR2 FYNNEI come from the germline V gene.

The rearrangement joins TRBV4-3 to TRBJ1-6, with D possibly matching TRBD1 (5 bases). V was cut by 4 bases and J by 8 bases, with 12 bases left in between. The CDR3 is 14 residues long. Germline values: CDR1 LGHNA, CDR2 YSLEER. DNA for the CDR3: TGCGCCAGCAGCCCTGTCGGAGGGGATTCACCCCTCCACTTT. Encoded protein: CASSPVGGDSPLHF.

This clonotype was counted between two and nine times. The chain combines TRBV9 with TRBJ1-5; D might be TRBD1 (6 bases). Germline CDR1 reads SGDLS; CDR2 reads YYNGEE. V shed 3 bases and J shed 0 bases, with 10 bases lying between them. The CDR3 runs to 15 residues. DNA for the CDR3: TGTGCCAGCAGCGAGAGGGGGAATAGCAATCAGCCCCAGCATTTT. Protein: CASSERGNSNQPQHF.

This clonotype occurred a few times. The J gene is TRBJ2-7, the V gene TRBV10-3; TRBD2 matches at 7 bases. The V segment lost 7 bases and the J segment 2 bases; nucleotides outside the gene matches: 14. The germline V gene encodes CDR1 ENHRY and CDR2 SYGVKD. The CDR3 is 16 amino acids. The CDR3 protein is CAINAELAASPYEQYF. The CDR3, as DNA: TGTGCCATCAACGCCGAGCTAGCGGCTTCTCCCTACGAGCAGTACTTC.